This TCR beta chain was captured by sequencing in a study of blood T cell repertoires in COVID-19. At the level of the study: Whether acute or convalescent, the COVID-19 samples came from the United States, Italy and Spain.

This CDR3 region has 14 residues. V was clipped by 1 base and J by 6 bases, with 10 bases between them. In germline, CDR1 is KGHSH, CDR2 LQKENI. Per the original data handling: Reference gene primer amplification gave estimated nucleated cell counts. TCRdb's table, derived via immunoSEQ multiplex PCR, lists solely in-frame clones and lacks some. V and J calls and clone size are as listed in that table; D and trimming were resolved from the DNA. The repertoire holds approximately 32,000 clones, with just over 90% as singletons. V gene TRBV18 combines with J gene TRBJ1-5; tentatively, D is TRBD1 (6 bases). The sequenced sample consisted of peripheral blood. This clonotype was obtained from a man between 60 and 70 years old with acute or convalescent COVID-19. CDR3 DNA: TGTGCCAGCTCACCACAGGGGGTGGCTCAGCCCCAGCATTTT. Its translation is CASSPQGVAQPQHF.